This T cell receptor (beta chain) was documented in a study of blood T cell repertoires in COVID-19. For the study at large: Sites across the United States, Italy and Spain contributed samples from acute and convalescent COVID-19. Nucleic acid was either cDNA or gDNA, and it came from T cells, B-cell-depleted T cells, or PBMCs.

Patients in Seattle were enrolled during active infection, then followed longitudinally. TCRdb keeps only in-frame clones here, not all; method: immunoSEQ multiplex PCR. Among hundreds of thousands of clones listed, 92% were seen once. CDR3 size: 13 residues. Germline V CDR1 and CDR2: SGHTA, FQGNSA. Trimming took 0 bases from V and 8 from J, leaving 10 bases between them. The TCR comes from a man in his sixties with COVID-19, enrolled during active disease. Sequencing used peripheral blood. The chain uses TRBV7-2 and TRBJ1-2; D is undetermined. CDR3 in amino acids: CASSLANWEGYTF. The CDR3 nucleotides read TGTGCCAGCAGCTTAGCGAATTGGGAGGGCTACACCTTC.